This TCR beta chain came from a study of a mutant IDH1 vaccine in newly diagnosed glioma. Study-wide background: Eight vaccinations went to patients in weeks 1, 3, 5, 7, 11, 15, 19, 23. Earlier care involved radiotherapy, temozolomide, or both, and the majority received both. Study findings and constraints: Top peripheral T cell clonotype shifts appeared unrelated to pseudoprogression.

The CDR3 loop spans 15 amino acids. J was trimmed by 6 bases and V by 6 bases; bases with no gene match: 10. Germline V CDR1 and CDR2: KGHSH, LQKENI. As to time point: week 23, last vaccination. Each dose of the vaccine consisted of 300 ug of mutant IDH1 20-mer peptide, with topical imiquimod. Each of the donors came in with new WHO grade 3 or 4 astrocytomas that were IDH1-mutant and ATRX-lost. Profiled with immunoSEQ multiplex PCR; TCRdb holds only in-frame clones, not every one. This table has over 45,000 clones, 80% appearing once. In the case of this clone: Its target is unknown.

The chain recombines TRBV18 with TRBJ2-7; 11 bases match TRBD2. This TCR derives from a man in his forties with glioma. Here the sequenced sample was PBMCs, taken from a glioma patient whose treatment included an IDH1 peptide vaccine. CDR3 sequence reads: CASSTTSGGAFEQYF. DNA for the CDR3: TGTGCCAGCTCCACCACTAGCGGGGGAGCTTTCGAGCAGTACTTC.